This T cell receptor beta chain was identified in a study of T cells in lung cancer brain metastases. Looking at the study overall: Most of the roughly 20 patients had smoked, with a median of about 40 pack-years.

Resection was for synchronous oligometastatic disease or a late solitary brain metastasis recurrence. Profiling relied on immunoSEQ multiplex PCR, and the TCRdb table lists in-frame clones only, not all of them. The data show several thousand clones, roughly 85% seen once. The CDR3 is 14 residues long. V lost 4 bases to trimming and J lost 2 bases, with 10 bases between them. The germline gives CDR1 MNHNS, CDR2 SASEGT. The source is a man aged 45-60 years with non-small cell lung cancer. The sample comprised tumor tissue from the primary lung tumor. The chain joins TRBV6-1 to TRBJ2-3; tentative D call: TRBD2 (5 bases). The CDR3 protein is CASSVEELTDTQYF. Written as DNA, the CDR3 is TGTGCCAGCAGTGTGGAGGAACTCACAGATACGCAGTATTTT.